The subject of this entry is one T cell receptor beta chain. The antigen remains unidentified. The record originates from a study of CD4 T cells in relation to SARS-CoV-2 and coronaviruses. On the study more broadly: The negative reference was HIV-1 Nef peptide pool or peptide-free culture.

Libraries were prepared by immunoSEQ multiplex PCR; TCRdb keeps only in-frame clonotypes and omits some of them. This sample has tens of thousands of clones, with around three quarters found just once. CD4+ T cells from unexposed donors were obtained before the COVID-19 pandemic (2011-2018). The cells were cultured for 9 to 11 days before CD4+ T cells were isolated. Cells permitting, SARS-CoV-2 S/N and four cold-coronavirus spikes were tested on unexposed-donor CD4+ T cells. On days 3 and 7, cultures got half fresh IL-2 medium. The CDR3 is 14 amino acids. CDR1 and CDR2 from the germline V gene are LNHDA and SQIVND (reference sequence). The V gene lost 4 bases and the J gene lost 2 bases, with 12 bases spanning the gap.

V usage is TRBV19 and J usage is TRBJ2-7, with D hard to call. The specimen was CD4+ T cells from PBMCs, cultured in vitro. This receptor was identified in a human donor in good health. The CDR3 loop is CASSRVHIAYEQYF. CDR3 DNA: TGTGCCAGTAGTAGGGTGCACATCGCCTACGAGCAGTACTTC. Full variable domain (remainder filled in from reference TRBV19 and TRBJ2-7): DGGITQSPKYLFRKEGQNVTLSCEQNLNHDAMYWYRQDPGQGLRLIYYSQIVNDFQKGDIAEGYSVSREKKESFPLTVTSAQKNPTAFYLCASSRVHIAYEQYFGPGTRLTVT.